A single sample gave rise to the 7 T cell receptor beta chains below, sequenced in a study of T cells in Graves' hyperthyroidism and ophthalmopathy. TCR beta CDR3 regions were amplified from RNA transcripts. TCR CDR3 regions were first amplified by RT-PCR with HTBI primers. MiXCR, applied by TCRdb to the multiplex PCR reads, yields one record per CDR3 protein. The repertoire has approximately 330,000 distinct CDR3 sequences, roughly 18% of them found once; the top ten carry 45% to 55%. Material: blood. These receptors were collected from a woman aged 45-59 years with Graves' hyperthyroidism.

This clonotype was detected only a few times. CDR3 amino acids: CASSFFGGSGNTIYF. Written as DNA, the CDR3 is TGTGCCAGCAGCTTTTTTGGGGGCTCTGGAAACACCATATATTTT. The V and J genes are TRBV7-2 and TRBJ1-3; TRBD1 might be the D (5 bases). This CDR3 is built from 15 residues. V lost 3 bases, J lost 0 bases, and 9 bases lay in between. Germline CDR1 and CDR2: SGHTA and FQGNSA.

This clonotype has a count of ten or more. This rearrangement joins TRBV7-2 to TRBJ1-5; 7 bases are shared with TRBD1. The junction had 7 bases not matched to a gene; V was cut back by 5 bases and J by 6 bases. Germline V gene sequence: CDR1 SGHTA, CDR2 FQGNSA. This CDR3 contains 14 residues. In DNA, the CDR3 is TGTGCCAGCAGCGCACAGGGGTCCGTTCAGCCCCAGCATTTT. Translation: CASSAQGSVQPQHF.

The J gene is TRBJ2-4, the V gene TRBV28; the match to TRBD1 covers 7 bases. This CDR3 has 14 residues. The germline gives CDR1 MDHEN, CDR2 SYDVKM. V was clipped by 5 bases and J by 5 bases; unmatched bases: 6. The CDR3 DNA is TGTGCCAGCAGTCAACCAGGGGGTGAAAACATTCAGTACTTC. Residues: CASSQPGGENIQYF.

This clonotype was seen a few times. This chain connects TRBV7-6 to TRBJ2-2, with D tentatively TRBD2 (5 bases). Germline V CDR1 and CDR2: SGHVS, FNYEAQ. The CDR3 contains 14 residues. V lost 4 bases to trimming and J lost 4 bases, with 10 bases between them. The CDR3 here is CASSSFEGTGELFF. The CDR3, as DNA: TGTGCCAGCAGCTCCTTTGAGGGCACCGGGGAGCTGTTTTTT.

This chain uses TRBV20-1 with TRBJ2-7, with 13 bases lining up with TRBD2. The germline V gene encodes CDR1 DFQATT and CDR2 SNEGSKA (reference sequence). V lost 5 bases, J lost 5 bases, and 9 bases stayed unmatched. This CDR3 contains 15 residues. The CDR3, as DNA: TGCAGTGCTCACTTAGGACTAGCGGGAGCTGACGAGCAGTACTTC. It translates to CSAHLGLAGADEQYF.

The V call is TRBV4-1, the J call TRBJ1-5, with D unclear. From germline, CDR1 is MGHRA and CDR2 YSYEKL. Trimming shortened V by 1 base and J by 7 bases, and 14 bases separated the two germline ends. CDR3 length: 15 residues. CDR3 sequence: CASSQVGNLEQPQHF. The CDR3 coding sequence is TGCGCCAGCAGCCAAGTGGGGAATTTAGAGCAGCCCCAGCATTTT.

There are many counts of this clonotype. The chain links TRBV2 to TRBJ2-1; TRBD2 matches at 11 bases. In germline, CDR1 is SNHLY, CDR2 FYNNEI. The CDR3 has 14 residues. J lost 4 bases, V lost 4 bases, and 0 bases had no gene match. The CDR3 DNA follows: TGTGCCAGCAGTGGGACTAGCGGGTACAATGAGCAGTTCTTC. Its translation: CASSGTSGYNEQFF.